This note documents a single TCR beta chain sequence. RNA was extracted with the RNeasy kit, and a quantity of roughly 0.45 to 1 ug was reverse transcribed using random hexamers. MiXCR was run by TCRdb on the immunoSEQ multiplex PCR reads, yielding one entry per CDR3 protein. The sample yields around 170,000 distinct CDR3 sequences, 92% seen once. The data were taken from a study of CD8 T cells in Susac syndrome. The TCR originated in a human donor in good health. Source material: CD4+ T cells from PBMCs.

The CDR3 sequence: CASSFGLVGDTQYF. The CDR3 region has the DNA TGTGCCAGCAGCTTTGGACTAGTTGGAGATACGCAGTATTTT. The rearrangement links TRBV5-6 to TRBJ2-3, with 7 bases identical to TRBD2. Per the germline V gene, CDR1 is SGHDT and CDR2 is YYEEEE. Germline trimming cut 2 bases from V and 5 bases from J; bases unmatched to any gene: 5. The CDR3 is made up of 14 amino acids.